This T cell receptor (beta chain) was obtained from a study of cytomegalovirus exposure and HLA in healthy donors. 13 Jbeta primers and 60 Vbeta primers were used for the PCR. Assay used: immunoSEQ multiplex PCR; TCRdb lists only in-frame clones, some missing. Of about 98,000 clones in the sample, over 75% were seen once. The CDR3 runs 11 residues. Looked up from germline, CDR1 is MGHDK and CDR2 is SYGVNS. V was clipped by 2 bases and J by 14 bases, with 11 bases between them. General observations from the study: Prior analysis indicated that the majority of TCR beta V segments exhibited productivity approximately 87% or approximately 30% of the time. Cytomegalovirus status, reportedly, was diagnosed with high specificity and sensitivity by the classifier. Later work associated 17,000 or so TCR beta sequences with HLA alleles at 0.05 false discovery rate. Being indistinguishable, some V segments were excluded, TRBV6-2 and TRBV6-3 among them.

A remark on this clone: The antigen is not known.

The clonotype was recovered from a female donor in good health and CMV-seropositive. The chain has TRBV25-1 and TRBJ2-3, with D unresolved. Input material: PBMCs. CDR3 amino acids: CASSEGASRYF. The CDR3 nucleotides read TGTGCCAGCAGTGAAGGCGCTAGTAGGTATTTT.